The 29 T cell receptor beta chains below all came from one sample that was sequenced in a study of T-cell reconstitution after alpha-beta-depleted transplantation in children. A TCRbeta library incorporating unique molecular identifiers was prepared. TCRdb analysed the PCR reads with MiXCR anew, one entry per CDR3 protein. This sample has 350,000 to 400,000 distinct CDR3 sequences, with approximately 20% found just once. Sequencing used PBMCs from the stem cell graft donor, obtained from the stem cell graft. Source of these receptors: a human donor who donated a stem cell graft to a child with acute myeloid leukemia.

This clonotype was seen ten or more times. The chain carries TRBV24-1 and TRBJ2-3; D is possibly TRBD1 (5 bases). This CDR3 comprises 14 residues. The V gene lost 9 bases and the J gene lost 4 bases, with 16 bases spanning the gap. Germline V lookup: CDR1 KGHDR, CDR2 SFDVKD. This CDR3 reads CATWIGARPDTQYF. Here the CDR3 DNA reads TGTGCCACCTGGATTGGGGCACGGCCAGATACGCAGTATTTT.

The chain has TRBV29-1 and TRBJ1-1; D may be TRBD1 (5 bases). CDR1 is SQVTM, CDR2 ANQGSEA, per germline. The CDR3 has 13 residues. V lost 4 bases and J lost 1, with 10 bases in between. The chain's CDR3 is CSVAGGRNTEAFF. As DNA, the CDR3 is TGCAGCGTTGCGGGGGGGAGGAACACTGAAGCTTTCTTT.

This clonotype was detected many times. This chain connects TRBV20-1 to TRBJ2-7; D remains unclear. Germline CDR1 and CDR2: DFQATT and SNEGSKA (reference sequence). This CDR3 contains 11 residues. V lost 3 bases and J 7 bases, leaving 10 bases between the germline ends. This chain's CDR3 is CSASRASEQYF. The CDR3 region has the DNA TGCAGTGCTAGTAGGGCGAGTGAGCAGTACTTC.

This clonotype was picked up one time. This sequence joins TRBV5-1 and TRBJ1-4; 8 nucleotides agree with TRBD1. With V trimmed by 5 bases and J by 3 bases, 3 bases remained unmatched. The CDR3 runs to 14 residues. Germline V gene data show CDR1 as SGHRS and CDR2 as YFSETQ. CDR3 amino acids: CASRQGEANEKLFF. In DNA form, the CDR3 reads TGCGCCAGCAGACAGGGGGAGGCTAATGAAAAACTGTTTTTT.

This clonotype appeared many times. The chain employs TRBV20-1 and TRBJ1-2; D not certain. V lost 4 bases and J 4 bases, leaving 10 bases between the germline ends. Per the germline V gene, CDR1 is DFQATT and CDR2 is SNEGSKA (reference sequence). The CDR3 totals 12 residues. The CDR3 region is CSAKENLYGYTF. The CDR3 DNA is TGCAGTGCTAAAGAGAACCTCTATGGCTACACCTTC.

This clonotype occurred a few times. The J gene is TRBJ2-7, the V gene TRBV7-8; 10 bases line up with TRBD2. This CDR3 is built from 14 residues. V trimming: 6 bases; J trimming: 4 bases; junction bases outside the gene matches: 6. In germline, CDR1 is SGHVS, CDR2 FQNEAQ. The CDR3 bases are TGTGCCAGCAGGGAGACTAGCGGGTCTTACGAGCAGTACTTC. Translated: CASRETSGSYEQYF.

This clonotype has only a few counts. The V and J genes are TRBV7-6 and TRBJ1-1; D is undetermined. V lost 3 bases and J lost 4, with 9 bases in between. This CDR3 contains 13 residues. Germline CDR1 is SGHVS and CDR2 is FNYEAQ. The CDR3 reads CASSFGGFTEAFF. The CDR3 DNA sequence: TGTGCCAGCAGCTTCGGAGGTTTCACTGAAGCTTTCTTT.

As regards this clonotype: A much bigger clone sits one base away, suggesting this may be a read error. J is TRBJ1-5 and V is TRBV27; 8 bases fit TRBD1. V was pared by 5 bases and J by 7 bases, with 13 bases of the junction left unmatched. CDR1 is MNHEY and CDR2 is SMNVEV in the germline V gene (reference sequence). The CDR3 covers 16 residues. The CDR3: CASSLGQGRERQPQHF. Here the CDR3 DNA reads TGTGCCAGCAGTCTCGGACAGGGCAGGGAGAGACAGCCCCAGCATTTT.

This clonotype was seen repeatedly, ten times or more. The rearrangement links TRBV20-1 to TRBJ2-1; 11 positions match TRBD2. The germline V gene encodes CDR1 DFQATT and CDR2 SNEGSKA (reference sequence). The trim removed 6 bases at V and 10 bases at J, leaving 8 bases unmatched. This CDR3 region has 13 residues. CDR3 sequence reads: CSAETSGSGEQFF. As DNA, the CDR3 is TGCAGTGCCGAAACTAGCGGGAGCGGCGAGCAGTTCTTC.

This clonotype appeared once. The V call is TRBV20-1, the J call TRBJ2-7, with 8 bases aligning to TRBD2. Germline values: CDR1 DFQATT, CDR2 SNEGSKA (reference sequence). The V and J ends lost 0 bases and 4 bases, in that order; junction bases with no gene match: 11. The CDR3 covers 16 residues. The CDR3 DNA reads as TGCAGTGCTAGAGATGGGAGGGTAGCGGGACCGTACGAGCAGTACTTC. Amino acids: CSARDGRVAGPYEQYF.

This clonotype was picked up a small number of times. The V gene is TRBV7-2, the J gene TRBJ2-5, with D unclear. V shed 8 bases and J shed 3 bases, with 13 bases lying between them. Germline V gene lookup returns CDR1 SGHTA and CDR2 FQGNSA. This CDR3 region has 13 residues. CDR3 amino acids: CASGVGPEETQYF. The DNA for the CDR3 is TGTGCCAGCGGGGTCGGGCCAGAAGAGACCCAGTACTTC. Variable domain in full (rest from reference TRBV7-2 and TRBJ2-5): GAGVSQSPSNKVTEKGKDVELRCDPISGHTALYWYRQSLGQGLEFLIYFQGNSAPDKSGLPSDRFSAERTGGSVSTLTIQRTQQEDSAVYLCASGVGPEETQYFGPGTRLLVL.

The V call is TRBV20-1, the J call TRBJ2-7, with D perhaps matching TRBD2 (6 bases). The J call may be faulty, since TRBJ2-1 better matches the DNA end. Germline V gene sequence: CDR1 DFQATT, CDR2 SNEGSKA (reference sequence). This CDR3 has 14 amino acids. The CDR3 is CSARDTTSYYEQFF. The DNA for the CDR3 is TGCAGTGCTAGGGATACGACTAGTTACTACGAGCAGTTCTTC.

The chain is built from TRBV5-1 and TRBJ2-7; 7 bases line up with TRBD2. This CDR3 spans 14 amino acids. The V gene's germline CDR1 is SGHRS and CDR2 YFSETQ. Trimming cost V 6 bases and J 3 bases; bases outside gene matches: 9. The CDR3 coding sequence is TGCGCCAGCAACCCCGAGGGAGGGGACTACGAGCAGTACTTC. It specifies CASNPEGGDYEQYF.

At least ten counts were recorded for this clonotype. This chain links TRBV9 with TRBJ1-1, with 9 bases lining up with TRBD1. CDR3 length: 16 residues. The J segment lost 1 base and the V segment lost 4 bases, leaving 8 bases of the junction unmatched. CDR1 and CDR2 (germline): SGDLS, YYNGEE. For the CDR3, the DNA is TGTGCCAGCAGCCTAAGCCGGACAGGGGCGAACACTGAAGCTTTCTTT. This codes for CASSLSRTGANTEAFF.

This clonotype has only one observation. One end of the junction is discordant with germline, which a read error may explain. The chain couples TRBV3-1 to TRBJ1-5; the D is unclear. Germline CDR1 is LGHDT and CDR2 is YNNKEL (reference sequence). The CDR3 totals 13 residues. The CDR3 nucleotides read TGTGCCAGCAGCCAACATGTAAATCGGCCCCAGCATTTT. Translating gives CASSQHVNRPQHF.

This clonotype has a count of ten or more. The chain carries TRBV29-1 and TRBJ2-1, with TRBD2 identical over 7 bases. This CDR3 region has 12 residues. The germline V gene encodes CDR1 SQVTM and CDR2 ANQGSEA. Trimming at V came to 6 bases and at J to 9 bases, leaving 8 bases not matched to a gene. The CDR3 loop reads CSVIAGAGEQFF. In DNA, the CDR3 is TGCAGCGTGATTGCGGGAGCGGGTGAGCAGTTCTTC.

This clonotype was recorded a few times. The CDR3 region has the DNA TGTGCCATCAGTGGTGGGACAGCCTACAATGAGCAGTTCTTC. Its protein product is CAISGGTAYNEQFF. The chain combines TRBV10-3 with TRBJ2-1; 7 bases map to TRBD1. CDR1 is ENHRY, CDR2 SYGVKD, per germline. V shed 4 bases and J 2 bases; nucleotides not matched to a gene: 2. The length of the CDR3 is 14 residues.

This clonotype was seen ten or more times. This chain connects TRBV7-2 to TRBJ2-5, with a tentative D call TRBD2 (7 bases). V lost 3 bases and J lost 4, with 15 bases in between. Germline CDR1 and CDR2: SGHTA and FQGNSA. The CDR3 runs to 15 residues. Here the CDR3 reads CASSFARGGGETQYF. For the CDR3, the DNA is TGTGCCAGCAGCTTCGCGAGGGGGGGAGGAGAGACCCAGTACTTC.

The gene calls are TRBV29-1 and TRBJ2-3; no reliable D call. In germline, CDR1 is SQVTM, CDR2 ANQGSEA. The CDR3 is 13 residues long. The V gene lost 2 bases and the J gene lost 4 bases, with 10 bases spanning the gap. CDR3 residues: CSVEWGTPDTQYF. The CDR3 bases are TGCAGCGTTGAATGGGGTACCCCAGATACGCAGTATTTT.

This clonotype has a handful of counts. The chain has TRBV20-1 and TRBJ2-5; 9 bases are a match to TRBD2. CDR1 and CDR2 from the germline V gene are DFQATT and SNEGSKA (reference sequence). The junction had 14 bases not matched to a gene; V was cut back by 1 base and J by 5 bases. CDR3 length: 17 amino acids. The CDR3 spells CSARGALSGSGGETQYF. The CDR3 nucleotides are TGCAGTGCTAGAGGGGCACTTAGCGGGAGTGGTGGGGAGACCCAGTACTTC.

The rearrangement links TRBV2 to TRBJ2-7, with 7 bases aligning to TRBD1. V gave up 11 bases and J gave up 1 base; unmatched junction bases: 5. CDR3 length: 12 amino acids. CDR1 is SNHLY and CDR2 is FYNNEI in the germline V gene. The DNA for the CDR3 is TGTGCCCAAGGGGGCAATTCCTACGAGCAGTACTTC. The encoded protein is CAQGGNSYEQYF.

The chain recombines TRBV28 with TRBJ1-5; no definite D call. The CDR3 extends over 15 amino acids. The V end was cut by 7 bases, the J end by 0 bases, with 13 bases between. CDR1 is MDHEN, CDR2 SYDVKM, per germline. The CDR3 loop reads CASTEPGYSNQPQHF. CDR3 nucleotide sequence: TGTGCCAGCACCGAGCCGGGTTATAGCAATCAGCCCCAGCATTTT. Full variable domain (remainder filled in from reference TRBV28 and TRBJ1-5): DVKVTQSSRYLVKRTGEKVFLECVQDMDHENMFWYRQDPGLGLRLIYFSYDVKMKEKGDIPEGYSVSREKKERFSLILESASTNQTSMYLCASTEPGYSNQPQHFGDGTRLSIL.

The V and J genes are TRBV5-1 and TRBJ2-7; 11 nucleotides line up with TRBD2. The ends lost 4 bases at V and 3 bases at J; junction bases unmatched: 6. The germline gives CDR1 SGHRS, CDR2 YFSETQ. CDR3 size: 15 residues. The CDR3 DNA is TGCGCCAGCAGCCCGCGCGGGACTAGCGGCTACGAGCAGTACTTC. It yields the protein CASSPRGTSGYEQYF.

The sample holds a few counts of this clonotype. The chain recombines TRBV5-1 with TRBJ2-3; D is perhaps TRBD1 or TRBD2 (5 bases each). Germline V gene sequence: CDR1 SGHRS, CDR2 YFSETQ. The CDR3 totals 16 residues. Trimming stripped 1 base from V and 0 bases from J, with 12 bases between. CDR3 DNA sequence: TGCGCCAGCAGCTTGTTAGGGGACGCTAGCACAGATACGCAGTATTTT. It translates to CASSLLGDASTDTQYF.

The chain combines TRBV10-2 with TRBJ2-7; 8 bases line up with TRBD2. The germline CDR1 and CDR2 sequences are WSHSY and SAAADI. J was trimmed by 2 bases and V by 7 bases; bases with no gene match: 4. The CDR3 consists of 13 residues. CDR3: CASMLAGPYEQYF. The CDR3 region has the DNA TGCGCCAGCATGCTAGCGGGCCCCTACGAGCAGTACTTC.

This clonotype came up a few times. This chain joins TRBV29-1 and TRBJ2-7; 7 bases align to TRBD1. The V gene end was trimmed by 2 bases and the J gene end by 5 bases; junction bases not matched to a gene: 9. Germline V gene data show CDR1 as SQVTM and CDR2 as ANQGSEA. The CDR3 has 14 residues. The CDR3 spells CSVEFGRGSDEQYF. Written as DNA, the CDR3 is TGCAGCGTTGAATTCGGCAGGGGGAGTGACGAGCAGTACTTC.

This clonotype was observed at least ten times. The chain recombines TRBV20-1 with TRBJ2-7; perhaps TRBD1 as D (7 bases). V lost 6 bases and J lost 2, with 14 bases in between. The germline V gene has CDR1 DFQATT and CDR2 SNEGSKA (reference sequence). The CDR3 spans 13 residues. The CDR3 DNA sequence: TGCAGTGCACTGAGCAGGGGGGCCTACGAGCAGTACTTC. Its translation: CSALSRGAYEQYF.

The rearrangement joins TRBV20-1 to TRBJ1-6; the D gene is possibly TRBD1 (5 bases). The V gene's germline CDR1 is DFQATT and CDR2 SNEGSKA (reference sequence). The length of the CDR3 is 16 residues. CDR3 in amino acids: CGGRDGVNSYNSPLHF. The DNA for the CDR3 is TGCGGGGGAAGAGATGGGGTTAACTCCTATAATTCACCCCTCCACTTT.

This clonotype showed up just a few times. The gene calls are TRBV15 and TRBJ2-7, with 8 bases identical to TRBD2. The CDR3 covers 13 residues. V was clipped by 6 bases and J by 5 bases; unmatched bases: 6. Germline-derived CDR1 and CDR2 are LNHNV and YYDKDF (reference sequence). The CDR3 DNA reads TGTGCCACCAGACGGACTAGCATGGACGAGCAGTACTTC. Translated, it gives CATRRTSMDEQYF.